These T cell receptor beta chains were read from a single sample in a study of T cell repertoires in cytomegalovirus infection. Their antigens are not known. TCRdb re-analysed the reads in MiXCR, keeping a single row per CDR3 protein. The table lists a few hundred thousand distinct CDR3 sequences, roughly 25% of them singletons. The sample in question was cultured PBMCs, obtained from culture after CMV antigen stimulation. These receptor sequences come from a human donor in good health (CMV status not recorded). Some clones in this sample may be carry-over from other donors' samples. CDR3s include the opening cysteine and the closing phenylalanine or tryptophan. D genes are given only for firm matches. A row's size may be missing; if present it is once, few, many or a size class.

J,D,V,size,DNA,CDR3
TRBJ1-5,NA,TRBV6-2/TRBV6-3,NA,TGTGCCAGCAGTTGGGGCCGTAAGGAGGCCCAGCATTTT,CASSWGRKEAQHF
TRBJ2-1,NA,TRBV7-2,few,TGTGCCAGCAGCTCCGCGCTAGCTGACTACAATGAGCAGTTCTTC,CASSSALADYNEQFF
TRBJ2-1,NA,TRBV27,many,TGTGCCAGCAGTTTAAGGGGGACCAGCTCCTACAATGAGCAGTTCTTC,CASSLRGTSSYNEQFF
TRBJ2-2,NA,TRBV12-3/TRBV12-4,few,TGTGCCAGCAAAGCAGCTAACACCGGGGAGCTGTTTTTT,CASKAANTGELFF
TRBJ1-1,NA,TRBV7-2,many,TGTGCCAGCAGCTTCTACGGGAGTAACACTGAAGCTTTCTTT,CASSFYGSNTEAFF
TRBJ1-1,NA,TRBV9,NA,TGTGCCAGCAGCCCTTCAAGGGTGCAGGGTGCGGCTTTCTTT,CASSPSRVQGAAFF
TRBJ2-5,NA,TRBV12-3/TRBV12-4,NA,TGTGCCAGCAGTCCTCAGGGGTCCACCGCGGAGACCCAGTACTTC,CASSPQGSTAETQYF
TRBJ2-3,NA,TRBV6-5,few,TGTGCCAGCAGTAACCCGGGACATCTCACAGATACGCAGTATTTT,CASSNPGHLTDTQYF
TRBJ2-1,NA,TRBV20-1,once,TGCAGTGCTAGGAATGGACTAGGGGGTGAGCAGTTCTTC,CSARNGLGGEQFF
TRBJ2-3,NA,TRBV19,NA,TGTGCCAGTACCGATCGGGGGAATTCTCTTAGCACAGATACGCAGTATTTT,CASTDRGNSLSTDTQYF
TRBJ1-2,NA,TRBV11-2,few,TGTGCCAGCAGCTTCGGACAGAACTATGGCTACACCTTC,CASSFGQNYGYTF
TRBJ2-3,NA,TRBV10-3,NA,TGTGCTATCAGTGCGGAACGATCTGGCACAGATACGCAGTATTTT,CAISAERSGTDTQYF
TRBJ1-5,NA,TRBV19,few,TGTGCCAGTAAACAAAACCGGGACGGGAATCAGCCCCAGCATTTT,CASKQNRDGNQPQHF
TRBJ2-1,TRBD2,TRBV30,few,TGTGCCTGGGAATCTAGCGGGAGTCGGAATGAGCAGTTCTTC,CAWESSGSRNEQFF
TRBJ2-7,TRBD1,TRBV7-2,many,TGTGCCAGCAGCCGGGGACAGGGGGCCTACGAGCAGTACTTC,CASSRGQGAYEQYF
TRBJ1-4,TRBD1,TRBV11-2,NA,TGTGCCAGCAGCCCCGGATCCCGGGACAGGGGGTCGGCAACTAATGAAAAACTGTTTTTT,CASSPGSRDRGSATNEKLFF
TRBJ2-5,NA,TRBV4-1,NA,TGCGCCAGCAGCCAAGTTTCGTACCAAGAGACCCAGTACTTC,CASSQVSYQETQYF
TRBJ1-2,NA,TRBV11-3,NA,TGTGCCAGCAGCTTAGGTGCGGGGCACTATGGCTACACCTTC,CASSLGAGHYGYTF
TRBJ2-1,NA,TRBV7-3,NA,TGTGCCAGCAGCTTACTGGGCGAAAATGAGCAGTTCTTC,CASSLLGENEQFF
TRBJ1-4,NA,TRBV7-6,few,TGTGCCAGCAGCTCGAACCGGGACCCCCATGAAAAACTGTTTTTT,CASSSNRDPHEKLFF
TRBJ1-2,TRBD1,TRBV7-2,NA,TGTGCCAGCAGCCTTGGACAGGGGGCTGATGGCTACACCTTC,CASSLGQGADGYTF
TRBJ2-2,NA,TRBV29-1,NA,TGCAGCGTGGCTCTCAGGGACACCGGGGAGCTGTTTTTT,CSVALRDTGELFF
TRBJ2-1,NA,TRBV19,NA,TGTGCCAGTACCTTAAAGGGGAGCTCCTACAATGAGCAGTTCTTC,CASTLKGSSYNEQFF
TRBJ1-2,NA,TRBV7-2,many,TGTGCCAGCAGTCGAAGGGACACCACTAACTATGGCTACACCTTC,CASSRRDTTNYGYTF
TRBJ1-2,NA,TRBV12-3/TRBV12-4,few,TGTGCCAGCAGTCCGGGGGGTTCGGGGGGGTATTATGGCTACACCTTC,CASSPGGSGGYYGYTF
TRBJ1-1,NA,TRBV10-2,many,TGCGCCAGCAGTGAGCTGACACCGAACACTGAAGCTTTCTTT,CASSELTPNTEAFF
TRBJ1-5,TRBD1,TRBV24-1,NA,TGTGCCACCAGTGATCCCACAGGGGGCAATCAGCCCCAGCATTTT,CATSDPTGGNQPQHF
TRBJ2-5,TRBD1,TRBV28,NA,TGTGCCAGCACCCTACAGGGACAGTCGGGAGAGACCCAGTACTTC,CASTLQGQSGETQYF
TRBJ2-1,TRBD2,TRBV6-2/TRBV6-3,NA,TGTGCCAGCAATCCAGCGGGATTGTCGAATGAGCAGTTCTTC,CASNPAGLSNEQFF
TRBJ1-5,NA,TRBV12-3/TRBV12-4,NA,TGTGCCAGCAGACCGATGGGAAATAGCAATCAGCCCCAGCATTTT,CASRPMGNSNQPQHF
TRBJ1-3,NA,TRBV11-3,NA,TGTGCCAGCAGCTCACAGGGCACCTCTGGAAACACCATATATTTT,CASSSQGTSGNTIYF
TRBJ2-7,NA,TRBV29-1,NA,TGCAGCGTTGAAGATCACAGACGCTACGAGCAGTACTTC,CSVEDHRRYEQYF
TRBJ2-5,NA,TRBV5-5,NA,TGTGCCAGCAGCTTGTGGGGGAACGCAGAGACCCAGTACTTC,CASSLWGNAETQYF
TRBJ2-3,NA,TRBV10-3,NA,TGTGCCATCCAGCAGAGATCCCCCACAGATACGCAGTATTTT,CAIQQRSPTDTQYF
TRBJ2-7,TRBD1,TRBV7-6,NA,TGTGCCAGCAGCTATCGGACAGGGGGCGTGGACGAGCAGTACTTC,CASSYRTGGVDEQYF
TRBJ2-7,NA,TRBV12-3/TRBV12-4,NA,TGTGCCAGCAGTCCGGGTCCGATGTACGAGCAGTACTTC,CASSPGPMYEQYF
TRBJ2-7,NA,TRBV7-2,many,TGTGCCAGCAGCTTTACAGCCGTCTACGAGCAGTACTTC,CASSFTAVYEQYF
TRBJ1-2,NA,TRBV7-2,few,TGTGCCAGCAGCTTAGGGCGTCACTATGGCTACACCTTC,CASSLGRHYGYTF
TRBJ2-2,NA,TRBV5-6,NA,TGTGCCAGCAGCCACTCGGGGGCCGGGGAGCTGTTTTTT,CASSHSGAGELFF
TRBJ1-2,NA,TRBV12-3/TRBV12-4,NA,TGTGCCAGCAGTTTACACAGCTATGGCTACACCTTC,CASSLHSYGYTF
TRBJ1-1,NA,TRBV7-2,few,TGTGCCAGCAGCTTAGTCGGGTCGGGGGGGGGTGCTGAAGCTTTCTTT,CASSLVGSGGGAEAFF
TRBJ2-2,NA,TRBV20-1,few,TGCAGTGCTAGAGACCGATGGGGACCAAACACCGGGGAGCTGTTTTTT,CSARDRWGPNTGELFF
TRBJ1-4,NA,TRBV7-2,NA,TGTGCCAGCACCCCCCTAGGGGTTGAAAAACTGTTTTTT,CASTPLGVEKLFF
TRBJ2-1,NA,TRBV27,NA,TGTGCCAGTGCGGGTCTGGACAGCTACCATGAGCAGTTCTTC,CASAGLDSYHEQFF
TRBJ2-7,TRBD2,TRBV7-2,many,TGTGCCAGCAGCTTAGGAGGACTAGCGGGAGTCTACGAGCAGTACTTC,CASSLGGLAGVYEQYF
TRBJ2-7,NA,TRBV10-3,NA,TGTGCCATCGGGGCAGTTTCCTACGAGCAGTACTTC,CAIGAVSYEQYF
TRBJ2-7,NA,TRBV5-4,few,TGTGCCAGCAGCTGGGGCAGTGGGCAGATCTCCTACGAGCAGTACTTC,CASSWGSGQISYEQYF
TRBJ1-5,NA,TRBV20-1,few,TGCAGTGCTAGAGATTCGGTGCAGCCCCAGCATTTT,CSARDSVQPQHF
TRBJ2-7,NA,TRBV7-6,few,TGTGCCAGCAGCGGGGGGTTAGCGGAGCCGCCCACAGAGCAGTACTTC,CASSGGLAEPPTEQYF
TRBJ1-2,NA,TRBV12-3/TRBV12-4,few,TGTGCCAGTTTCGGTGGGGAAGAGGGCTACACCTTC,CASFGGEEGYTF
TRBJ2-1,TRBD2,TRBV2,few,TGTGCCAGCATTAGCGGGAGGCCCTACAATGAGCAGTTCTTC,CASISGRPYNEQFF
TRBJ2-7,TRBD1,TRBV7-2,many,TGTGCCAGCAGCTTAGTACTCAGGGACAGCCGGGAGCAGTACTTC,CASSLVLRDSREQYF
TRBJ2-5,TRBD2,TRBV28,many,TGTGCCAGCAGTTCACTCTTAGCGGGAGGTGAGACCCAGTACTTC,CASSSLLAGGETQYF
TRBJ2-3,TRBD2,TRBV7-2,NA,TGTGCCAGCAGTTCCTTGGGGGGGGTAGATACACAGTATTTT,CASSSLGGVDTQYF
TRBJ2-3,NA,TRBV7-2,many,TGTGCCAGCAGCTTATTAGGAGGGATAAGTAGCACAGATACGCAGTATTTT,CASSLLGGISSTDTQYF